This T cell receptor beta chain was identified in a study of blood T cells in healthy people across ages. Findings of the study overall: Changes seen in expanded clonotypes were possibly confounded by donor CMV status left unknown.

A sample-barcoded 5' primer and a J-beta primer mix were used in a second PCR of roughly 6 to 12 cycles. A template-switch adaptor with 12 random nucleotides tagged each cDNA molecule. Each CDR3 protein gets one entry after TCRdb re-called the 5' RACE reads with MiXCR. The profile shows about 1.8 million distinct CDR3 sequences, 49% of them singletons. This clonotype has only a few counts. Its antigen is unknown. This CDR3 spans 13 amino acids. Per germline, CDR1 SEHNR and CDR2 FQNEAQ (reference sequence). The V gene lost 1 base and the J gene lost 11 bases, with 12 bases spanning the gap. Material: blood. The source is a woman aged 35 to 49 in good health. This chain joins TRBV7-9 and TRBJ2-1; D tentatively fits TRBD1 or TRBD2 (5 bases each). DNA for the CDR3: TGTGCCAGCAGCTTAGTGGGGGTGGGTAAGCAGTTCTTC. Protein product: CASSLVGVGKQFF.